One and the same sample provided the 32 T cell receptor beta chains below, sequenced in a study of blood T cell repertoires in COVID-19. Libraries were prepared by immunoSEQ multiplex PCR; TCRdb keeps only in-frame clonotypes and omits some of them. The sample holds about 360,000 clones, about 86% seen once. The sample was peripheral blood. These receptors were taken from a man under 40 with active or convalescent COVID-19.

This chain links TRBV7-9 with TRBJ2-1; 10 nucleotides agree with TRBD2. The J segment lost 0 bases and the V segment lost 3 bases, leaving 8 bases of the junction unmatched. Germline lookup yields CDR1 SEHNR and CDR2 FQNEAQ (reference sequence). The CDR3 is 18 amino acids. In DNA form, the CDR3 reads TGTGCCAGCAGCTTGGTAGCGGGGGGTCTCAGCTCCTACAATGAGCAGTTCTTC. This translates into CASSLVAGGLSSYNEQFF.

In its sample, this clone was seen a few times. The chain links TRBV12-3 or TRBV12-4 to TRBJ2-2; possibly TRBD2 for D (7 bases). Trimming shortened V by 11 bases and J by 7 bases, and 17 bases separated the two germline ends. CDR3 length: 13 amino acids. For the CDR3, the DNA is TGTGCCTATCTTCGGGGGGCATACGGGGAGCTGTTTTTT. Translating it yields CAYLRGAYGELFF.

The chain is built from TRBV6-1 and TRBJ2-1; D gene uncertain. The germline gives CDR1 MNHNS, CDR2 SASEGT. The CDR3 is 15 residues long. The V and J ends lost 1 base and 6 bases respectively, with 13 bases between them. DNA for the CDR3: TGTGCCAGCAGTGAAGGGCCTCGGAGCTTCAATGAGCAGTTCTTC. Its translation is CASSEGPRSFNEQFF.

The J gene is TRBJ2-5, the V gene TRBV28, with TRBD2 as a possible D gene (6 bases). The germline V gene has CDR1 MDHEN and CDR2 SYDVKM. V was clipped by 4 bases and J by 4 bases, with 7 bases between them. The CDR3 length is 12 residues. The CDR3 DNA is TGTGCCAGCAGTTCCGGGGGAGAGACCCAGTACTTC. Its protein is CASSSGGETQYF.

This chain joins TRBV15 and TRBJ2-5; 10 bases match TRBD2. With V trimmed by 5 bases and J by 3 bases, 3 bases remained unmatched. The CDR3 is made up of 14 amino acids. CDR1 is LNHNV and CDR2 is YYDKDF in the germline V gene (reference sequence). The chain's CDR3 is CATSVGLAEETQYF. In DNA, the CDR3 is TGTGCCACCAGCGTCGGACTAGCGGAAGAGACCCAGTACTTC.

The V gene is TRBV19, the J gene TRBJ1-2, with D maybe TRBD1 (6 bases). Germline V gene data show CDR1 as LNHDA and CDR2 as SQIVND (reference sequence). Trimming pared 5 bases from V and 8 bases from J, leaving 21 bases between. The CDR3 runs to 15 residues. As DNA, the CDR3 is TGTGCCAGTAGTCTCTCCCGGGACACCCTGGGGGGCTACACCTTC. Protein: CASSLSRDTLGGYTF.

The rearrangement links TRBV7-7 to TRBJ2-3; D is unclear. The CDR3 totals 13 residues. The germline gives CDR1 SSHAT, CDR2 FNYEAQ (reference sequence). The V gene lost 5 bases and the J gene lost 3 bases, with 9 bases spanning the gap. CDR3 sequence reads: CASSLTNTDTQYF. CDR3 DNA: TGTGCCAGCAGCCTAACCAATACAGATACGCAGTATTTT.

This clone occurred a few times. The V gene is TRBV5-4, the J gene TRBJ2-7; 9 bases are shared with TRBD1. This CDR3 contains 14 residues. Trimming at V came to 4 bases and at J to 3 bases, leaving 5 bases not matched to a gene. Germline CDR1 and CDR2: SGHNT and YYREEE (reference sequence). The CDR3 bases are TGTGCCAGCAGCCCCCGGGACAGGGTCTACGAGCAGTACTTC. Translation gives CASSPRDRVYEQYF.

The genes are TRBV6-5 and TRBJ2-3; possibly TRBD2 for D (5 bases). V lost 2 bases and J lost 2, with 14 bases in between. The CDR3 is 16 residues long. CDR1 is MNHEY, CDR2 SVGAGI, per germline. CDR3 loop: CASSYTGSFSTDTQYF. The CDR3 DNA sequence: TGTGCCAGCAGTTACACGGGGTCGTTTTCCACAGATACGCAGTATTTT.

The V gene is TRBV27, the J gene TRBJ1-1, with D maybe TRBD1 (5 bases). Per germline, CDR1 MNHEY and CDR2 SMNVEV (reference sequence). This CDR3 is built from 16 residues. V dropped 3 bases and J dropped 5 bases, with 19 bases sitting between them. CDR3 amino acids: CASSFSQGGGRTEAFF. CDR3 nucleotides: TGTGCCAGCAGTTTTTCCCAGGGCGGGGGTAGAACTGAAGCTTTCTTT.

The chain combines TRBV6-6 with TRBJ2-3; 8 bases are shared with TRBD2. J lost 1 base, V lost 6 bases, and 6 bases had no gene match. This CDR3 has 15 amino acids. Germline V gene lookup returns CDR1 MNHNY and CDR2 SVGAGI (reference sequence). The CDR3 coding sequence is TGTGCCAGCAGGGTAGCGGGGCTCCGCACAGATACGCAGTATTTT. Translated, it gives CASRVAGLRTDTQYF.

V and J are TRBV11-3 and TRBJ2-7; 7 bases agree with TRBD2. In germline, CDR1 is SGHNT, CDR2 YENEEA. CDR3 length: 15 amino acids. J was trimmed by 3 bases and V by 2 bases; bases with no gene match: 7. The CDR3 region is CASSLTGGLYYEQYF. CDR3 nucleotide sequence: TGTGCCAGCAGCTTAACGGGAGGATTATACTACGAGCAGTACTTC.

This chain connects TRBV15 to TRBJ1-2; D gene uncertain. The CDR3 sequence is 15 residues long. The ends were cut back, 0 bases at V and 3 bases at J, with 11 bases in the middle. Germline assignment: CDR1 LNHNV and CDR2 YYDKDF (reference sequence). In DNA, the CDR3 is TGTGCCACCAGCAGAGAACACAACATTTACTATGGCTACACCTTC. Translation: CATSREHNIYYGYTF.

The chain employs TRBV30 and TRBJ2-7; 7 nucleotides match TRBD1. The CDR3 length is 16 residues. CDR1 and CDR2 from the germline V gene are GTSNPN and SVGIG (reference sequence). The trim removed 3 bases at V and 1 base at J, leaving 12 bases unmatched. The CDR3 DNA reads TGTGCCTGGAGAGCAACCCGGGACAGCGAGTCCTACGAGCAGTACTTC. Its protein is CAWRATRDSESYEQYF.

This clone was recorded once. This rearrangement joins TRBV6-4 to TRBJ2-1, with 14 bases lining up with TRBD2. J lost 8 bases, V lost 5 bases, and 5 bases had no gene match. CDR3 length: 15 amino acids. The germline V gene encodes CDR1 MRHNA and CDR2 SNTAGT. CDR3 DNA: TGTGCCAGCAGTAGCGGGACTAGCGGGAGCCATGAGCAGTTCTTC. It specifies CASSSGTSGSHEQFF.

CDR3 in DNA: TGTGCCAGCAGCCCCGGGACAGGGTCCGCAGATACGCAGTATTTT. Residues: CASSPGTGSADTQYF. The V call is TRBV5-5, the J call TRBJ2-3, with TRBD1 matching over 9 bases. Germline CDR1 SGHKS, CDR2 YYEKEE (reference sequence). The ends lost 4 bases at V and 4 bases at J; junction bases unmatched: 7. The CDR3 loop spans 15 amino acids.

The V and J genes are TRBV30 and TRBJ2-3, with 7 bases identical to TRBD2. V dropped 3 bases and J dropped 6; count of bases not matched to a gene: 18. The CDR3 loop spans 17 amino acids. The V gene's germline CDR1 is GTSNPN and CDR2 SVGIG (reference sequence). This CDR3 reads CAWSEATIGGSYDTQYF. In DNA, the CDR3 is TGTGCCTGGAGCGAGGCCACCATCGGCGGGAGTTATGATACGCAGTATTTT.

This clone was counted only a few times. The chain is built from TRBV24-1 and TRBJ2-2; 9 nucleotides match TRBD1. The CDR3 totals 13 residues. Unmatched junction bases numbered 8, after V lost 12 bases and J lost 7 bases. Per the germline V gene, CDR1 is KGHDR and CDR2 is SFDVKD. The CDR3 is CASRQGELGELFF. Here the CDR3 DNA reads TGTGCCTCTCGACAGGGGGAGCTCGGGGAGCTGTTTTTT.

This chain joins TRBV9 and TRBJ1-1; D is perhaps TRBD1 (6 bases). The CDR3 length is 16 residues. The V end lost 0 bases, the J end lost 1 base, and 13 bases lay between the germline ends. Germline V gene lookup returns CDR1 SGDLS and CDR2 YYNGEE. As DNA, the CDR3 is TGTGCCAGCAGCGTAGGTGCGGTGACAGGGAACACTGAAGCTTTCTTT. Translation: CASSVGAVTGNTEAFF.

V usage is TRBV6-5 and J usage is TRBJ1-5, with D possibly being TRBD1 (6 bases). The CDR3 has 14 residues. The V and J ends lost 8 bases and 2 bases respectively, with 13 bases between them. CDR1 MNHEY and CDR2 SVGAGI come from the germline V gene. CDR3 in DNA: TGTGCCAGCTCCAGGGGATTCGGCAATCAGCCCCAGCATTTT. Translation: CASSRGFGNQPQHF.

The rearrangement links TRBV27 to TRBJ2-7; 9 bases align to TRBD2. This CDR3 contains 16 residues. Germline CDR1 is MNHEY and CDR2 is SMNVEV (reference sequence). The V gene end was trimmed by 5 bases and the J gene end by 2 bases; junction bases not matched to a gene: 10. CDR3 residues: CASSARGGGAAYEQYF. CDR3 nucleotides: TGTGCCAGCAGTGCGCGCGGCGGGGGGGCTGCCTACGAGCAGTACTTC.

The chain is built from TRBV25-1 and TRBJ2-7, with TRBD2 as a possible D gene (6 bases). The CDR3 extends over 15 amino acids. Germline loops: CDR1 MGHDK, CDR2 SYGVNS. V lost 4 bases to trimming and J lost 4 bases, with 17 bases between them. CDR3 region: CASSGRGLGLYEQYF. The CDR3 bases are TGTGCCAGCAGTGGACGGGGGTTGGGGTTGTACGAGCAGTACTTC.

This rearrangement joins TRBV28 to TRBJ2-7, with a tentative D call TRBD1 (6 bases). The CDR3 sequence is 15 residues long. CDR1 and CDR2 (germline): MDHEN, SYDVKM. Between the trimmed V and J ends, which lost 6 bases and 0 bases, there was a span of 15 bases. The CDR3 DNA follows: TGTGCCAGCAGGCGCTTTACAGGGAGCTCCTACGAGCAGTACTTC. It codes for CASRRFTGSSYEQYF.

The V and J genes are TRBV7-2 and TRBJ2-7; TRBD1 agrees at 7 bases. The CDR3 contains 15 residues. Germline V gene sequence: CDR1 SGHTA, CDR2 FQGNSA. V lost 2 bases and J lost 2; bases outside the gene matches: 6. DNA for the CDR3: TGTGCCAGCAGCTTAAGGAGGACAGGCCCCTACGAGCAGTACTTC. As protein: CASSLRRTGPYEQYF.

This clone was seen more than once but under ten times. The gene calls are TRBV11-3 and TRBJ1-6, with 7 bases aligning to TRBD1. This CDR3 spans 14 amino acids. Germline V gives CDR1 SGHNT, CDR2 YENEEA. V lost 1 base, J lost 9 bases, and 3 bases stayed unmatched. CDR3 protein: CASSLGQGGSPLHF. The CDR3 DNA is TGTGCCAGCAGCTTAGGACAGGGTGGTTCACCCCTCCACTTT.

V usage is TRBV6-2 or TRBV6-3 and J usage is TRBJ1-2; D is possibly TRBD1 (6 bases). Per germline, CDR1 MNHEY and CDR2 SVGEGT. Trimming cost V 6 bases and J 4 bases, with 12 bases left between them. This CDR3 spans 13 amino acids. The CDR3 DNA reads TGTGCCAGCAGCTTTACAGGGTCCTATGGCTACACCTTC. Its translation is CASSFTGSYGYTF.

The V call is TRBV5-4, the J call TRBJ2-2; 10 nucleotides align to TRBD2. Germline V CDR1 and CDR2: SGHNT, YYREEE (reference sequence). Trimming removed 2 bases from V and 5 bases from J; junction bases left unmatched: 9. The CDR3 length is 17 residues. The CDR3 reads CASSFYPLSGRTGELFF. The CDR3 DNA is TGTGCCAGCAGCTTTTACCCCCTTAGCGGGAGGACCGGGGAGCTGTTTTTT.

The chain is built from TRBV12-5 and TRBJ2-1; 7 bases are a match to TRBD2. This CDR3 is 17 amino acids long. V lost 0 bases to trimming and J lost 2 bases; unmatched junction nucleotides: 7. Germline loops: CDR1 LGHNT, CDR2 FRNRAP. The CDR3 DNA follows: TGTGCTAGTGGTTTGGTACCGGGGGGAGGGGCCTACAATGAGCAGTTCTTC. It yields the protein CASGLVPGGGAYNEQFF.

The rearrangement links TRBV7-9 to TRBJ2-3; D is undetermined. This CDR3 contains 13 residues. V was pared by 3 bases and J by 4 bases, with 8 bases between. CDR1 and CDR2 (germline): SEHNR, FQNEAQ (reference sequence). CDR3 in DNA: TGTGCCAGCAGCTTTCAACTCGCAGATACGCAGTATTTT. Amino acids: CASSFQLADTQYF. Full variable domain (missing parts from reference TRBV7-9 and TRBJ2-3): DTGVSQNPRHKITKRGQNVTFRCDPISEHNRLYWYRQTLGQGPEFLTYFQNEAQLEKSRLLSDRFSAERPKGSFSTLEIQRTEQGDSAMYLCASSFQLADTQYFGPGTRLTVL.

The rearrangement joins TRBV18 to TRBJ2-3, with no clear D. Germline V gives CDR1 KGHSH, CDR2 LQKENI. The V end lost 1 base, the J end lost 3 bases, and 5 bases lay between the germline ends. This CDR3 is built from 13 residues. The CDR3 DNA reads as TGTGCCAGCTCACCACGGAGAACAGATACGCAGTATTTT. As protein: CASSPRRTDTQYF.

The CDR3 region is CASRQGVRQDTEAFF. CDR3 in DNA: TGTGCCAGCAGGCAGGGGGTCAGACAGGACACTGAAGCTTTCTTT. The chain employs TRBV6-5 and TRBJ1-1; 7 positions match TRBD1. The CDR3 totals 15 residues. V lost 6 bases to trimming and J lost 3 bases; unmatched junction nucleotides: 10. Germline values: CDR1 MNHEY, CDR2 SVGAGI.

This clone was observed once. The V gene is TRBV7-9, the J gene TRBJ1-2; 8 bases are shared with TRBD1. The CDR3 loop spans 12 amino acids. CDR1 is SEHNR, CDR2 FQNEAQ, per germline (reference sequence). Germline trimming cut 5 bases from V and 8 bases from J; bases unmatched to any gene: 4. The CDR3 loop reads CASSATGEGYTF. CDR3 nucleotides: TGTGCCAGCAGCGCGACAGGGGAAGGCTACACCTTC.